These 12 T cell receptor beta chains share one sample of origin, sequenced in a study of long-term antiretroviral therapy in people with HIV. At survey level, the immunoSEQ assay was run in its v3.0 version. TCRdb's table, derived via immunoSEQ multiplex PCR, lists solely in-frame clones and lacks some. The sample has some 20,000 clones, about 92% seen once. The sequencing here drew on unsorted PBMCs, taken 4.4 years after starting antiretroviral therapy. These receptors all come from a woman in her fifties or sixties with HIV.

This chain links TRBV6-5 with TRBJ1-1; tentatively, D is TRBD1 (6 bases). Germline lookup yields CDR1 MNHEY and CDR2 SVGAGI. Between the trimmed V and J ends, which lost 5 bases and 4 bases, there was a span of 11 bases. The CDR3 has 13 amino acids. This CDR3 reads CASSTQGSTEAFF. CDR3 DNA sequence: TGTGCCAGCAGTACCCAGGGGAGCACTGAAGCTTTCTTT.

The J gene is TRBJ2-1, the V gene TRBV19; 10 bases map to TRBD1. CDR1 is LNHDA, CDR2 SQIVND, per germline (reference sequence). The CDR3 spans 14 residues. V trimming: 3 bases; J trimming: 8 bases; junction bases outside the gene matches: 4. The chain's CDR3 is CASSIRTGGHEQFF. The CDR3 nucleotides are TGTGCCAGTAGTATCCGGACAGGGGGGCATGAGCAGTTCTTC.

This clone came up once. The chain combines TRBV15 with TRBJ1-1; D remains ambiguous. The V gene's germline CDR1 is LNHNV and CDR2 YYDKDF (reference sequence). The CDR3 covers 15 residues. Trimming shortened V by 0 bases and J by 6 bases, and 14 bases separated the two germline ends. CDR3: CATSRDLALRAEAFF. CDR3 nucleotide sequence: TGTGCCACCAGCAGAGATCTCGCTCTTCGGGCTGAAGCTTTCTTT. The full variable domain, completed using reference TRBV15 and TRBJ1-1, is DAMVIQNPRYQVTQFGKPVTLSCSQTLNHNVMYWYQQKSSQAPKLLFHYYDKDFNNEADTPDNFQSRRPNTSFCFLDIRSPGLGDTAMYLCATSRDLALRAEAFFGQGTRLTVV.

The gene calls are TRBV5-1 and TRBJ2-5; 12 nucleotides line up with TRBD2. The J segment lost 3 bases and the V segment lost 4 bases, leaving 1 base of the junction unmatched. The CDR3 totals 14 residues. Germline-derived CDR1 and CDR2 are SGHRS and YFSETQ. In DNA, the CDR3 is TGCGCCAGCAGCGCTAGCGGGGGGGAAGAGACCCAGTACTTC. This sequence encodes CASSASGGEETQYF.

The CDR3 region has the DNA TGTGCCAGCAGTGAACGGAGGGGTCTACTCCTAAACGAGCAGTACTTC. Residues: CASSERRGLLLNEQYF. The chain is built from TRBV2 and TRBJ2-7, with D tentatively TRBD2 (6 bases). Germline V gene sequence: CDR1 SNHLY, CDR2 FYNNEI. This CDR3 is built from 16 residues. V was trimmed by 2 bases and J by 5 bases, leaving 19 bases between them.

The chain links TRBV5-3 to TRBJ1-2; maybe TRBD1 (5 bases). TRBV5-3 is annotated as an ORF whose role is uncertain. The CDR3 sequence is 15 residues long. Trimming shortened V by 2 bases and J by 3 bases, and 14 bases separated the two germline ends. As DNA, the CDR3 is TGTGCCAGAAGCTTAAGGACACGTAGGGACTATGGCTACACCTTC. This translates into CARSLRTRRDYGYTF.

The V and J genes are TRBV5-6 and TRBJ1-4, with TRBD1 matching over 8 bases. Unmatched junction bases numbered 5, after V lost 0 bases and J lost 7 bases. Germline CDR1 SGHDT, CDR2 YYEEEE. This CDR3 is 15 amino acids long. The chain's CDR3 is CASSLADRVGEKLFF. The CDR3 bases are TGTGCCAGCAGCTTGGCGGACAGGGTCGGTGAAAAACTGTTTTTT. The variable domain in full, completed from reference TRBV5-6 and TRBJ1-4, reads DAGVTQSPTHLIKTRGQQVTLRCSPKSGHDTVSWYQQALGQGPQFIFQYYEEEERQRGNFPDRFSGHQFPNYSSELNVNALLLGDSALYLCASSLADRVGEKLFFGSGTQLSVL.

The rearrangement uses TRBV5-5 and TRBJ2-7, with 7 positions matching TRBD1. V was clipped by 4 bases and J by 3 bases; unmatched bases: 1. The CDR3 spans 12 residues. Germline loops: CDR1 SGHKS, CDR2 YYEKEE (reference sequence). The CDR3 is CASSRDSYEQYF. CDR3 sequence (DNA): TGTGCCAGCAGCCGGGACAGCTACGAGCAGTACTTC.

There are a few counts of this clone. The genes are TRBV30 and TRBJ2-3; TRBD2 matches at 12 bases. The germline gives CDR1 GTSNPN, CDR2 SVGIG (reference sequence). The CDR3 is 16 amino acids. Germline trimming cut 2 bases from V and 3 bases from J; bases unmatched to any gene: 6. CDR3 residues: CAWSHLAGGPTDTQYF. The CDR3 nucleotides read TGTGCCTGGAGTCATCTAGCGGGGGGGCCAACAGATACGCAGTATTTT.

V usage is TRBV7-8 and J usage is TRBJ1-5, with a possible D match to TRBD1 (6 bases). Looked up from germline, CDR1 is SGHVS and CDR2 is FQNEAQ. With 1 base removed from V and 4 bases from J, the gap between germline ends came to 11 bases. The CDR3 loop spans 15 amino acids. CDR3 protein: CASSLGRGGNQPQHF. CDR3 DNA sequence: TGTGCCAGCAGCTTAGGCAGGGGCGGAAATCAGCCCCAGCATTTT.

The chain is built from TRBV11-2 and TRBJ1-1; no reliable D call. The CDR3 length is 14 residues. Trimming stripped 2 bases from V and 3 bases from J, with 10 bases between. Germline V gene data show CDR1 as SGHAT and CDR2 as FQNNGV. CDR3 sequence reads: CASSLYGGDTEAFF. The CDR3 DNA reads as TGTGCCAGCAGCTTATACGGCGGCGACACTGAAGCTTTCTTT.

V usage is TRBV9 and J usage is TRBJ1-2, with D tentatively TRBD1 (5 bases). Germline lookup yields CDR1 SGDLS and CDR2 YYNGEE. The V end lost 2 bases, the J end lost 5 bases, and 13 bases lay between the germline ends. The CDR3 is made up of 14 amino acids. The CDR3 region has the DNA TGTGCCAGCAGCGTTTCAGGGTCTCTGTATGGCTACACCTTC. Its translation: CASSVSGSLYGYTF.